These 12 T cell receptor beta chains originate from one sample sequenced in a study of blood T cells in healthy people across ages. Together with a sample-barcoded 5' primer, a J-beta primer mix was included in a second PCR lasting about 6 to 11 cycles. TCRdb fed the 5' RACE reads into MiXCR, producing one record per CDR3 protein. The sample records under 1,100,000 distinct CDR3 sequences, about 23% being singletons. The same data also contributed to another study, on T cells of mothers and their children.

Sequencing was done on a sample of blood. The receptors shown here come from a girl aged 2 to 10 in good health.

The rearrangement joins TRBV7-9 to TRBJ1-4; no clear D gene. Trimming pared 7 bases from V and 14 bases from J, leaving 14 bases between. This CDR3 region has 11 residues. CDR1 is SEHNR and CDR2 is FQNEAQ in the germline V gene (reference sequence). This chain's CDR3 is CASTEPGPLFF. CDR3 in DNA: TGTGCCAGCACGGAACCGGGTCCTCTGTTTTTT.

V gene TRBV7-2 combines with J gene TRBJ1-1; perhaps TRBD1 as D (5 bases). Trimming stripped 2 bases from V and 1 base from J, with 17 bases between. The germline gives CDR1 SGHTA, CDR2 FQGNSA. This CDR3 is 17 amino acids long. CDR3 DNA: TGTGCCAGCAGCTTATATGCCTCCGGGGACCCGAACACTGAAGCTTTCTTT. It encodes CASSLYASGDPNTEAFF.

This clonotype was counted between two and nine times. The chain uses TRBV6-2 or TRBV6-3 and TRBJ1-5; D gene unclear. Germline-derived CDR1 and CDR2 are MNHEY and SVGEGT. The CDR3 runs to 11 residues. V was shortened by 8 bases and J by 9 bases, with 11 bases between the two germline ends. CDR3 loop: CASYSKAPQHF. CDR3 DNA sequence: TGTGCCAGCTACTCCAAGGCGCCCCAGCATTTT.

In this sample, this clonotype turned up a few times. The chain couples TRBV7-9 to TRBJ1-5; possible D gene TRBD1, 6 bases. V lost 3 bases to trimming and J lost 7 bases, with 16 bases between them. Germline-derived CDR1 and CDR2 are SEHNR and FQNEAQ (reference sequence). This CDR3 is 15 amino acids long. CDR3 sequence reads: CASSLDSGDGQPQHF. CDR3 DNA sequence: TGTGCCAGCAGCTTGGACAGTGGGGACGGGCAGCCCCAGCATTTT.

This chain uses TRBV25-1 with TRBJ2-2; D might be TRBD2 (5 bases). Deletions cut 5 bases from V and 0 bases from J, with 19 bases between. Germline assignment: CDR1 MGHDK and CDR2 SYGVNS. There are 18 residues in the CDR3. The CDR3 here is CASSPEEARQPNTGELFF. The CDR3 DNA is TGTGCCAGCAGTCCAGAGGAGGCCCGCCAACCGAACACCGGGGAGCTGTTTTTT.

The sample holds a few counts of this clonotype. The gene calls are TRBV3-1 and TRBJ2-2; weak D call: TRBD2 (5 bases). Germline V CDR1 and CDR2: LGHDT, YNNKEL (reference sequence). Deletions cut 4 bases from V and 3 bases from J, with 12 bases between. There are 15 residues in the CDR3. This CDR3 is CASSLLGLHTGELFF. CDR3 sequence (DNA): TGTGCCAGCAGCCTTTTAGGACTTCACACCGGGGAGCTGTTTTTT.

This chain uses TRBV12-3 or TRBV12-4 with TRBJ2-5; TRBD1 is a possible D gene (6 bases). The CDR3 is 14 residues long. Trimming took off 5 bases at V and 9 bases at J, with 19 bases between the two ends. The CDR3 DNA is TGTGCCAGCAGTCAAACAGGGTCTGGATATGCCCAGTACTTC. Its protein product is CASSQTGSGYAQYF.

The table lists this clonotype with a few counts. This chain joins TRBV12-3 or TRBV12-4 and TRBJ2-5; 11 bases map to TRBD2. TRBJ2-1 matches the DNA end more closely, so the J call is doubtful. The CDR3 has 13 amino acids. The CDR3 sequence is CATTSGSVSEQFF. CDR3 in DNA: TGTGCCACCACTAGCGGGAGCGTCTCTGAGCAGTTCTTC.

There are a few counts of this clonotype. At one boundary the junction diverges from the germline segment, which might be a read error. The chain employs TRBV20-1 and TRBJ1-3; the D is unclear. The CDR3 covers 19 residues. Germline V CDR1 and CDR2: DFQATT, SNEGSKA (reference sequence). The CDR3 is CSARASDFTIEISGDTIYF. CDR3 DNA sequence: TGCAGTGCTAGAGCGAGTGACTTTACGATTGAAATCTCTGGAGACACCATATATTTT.

The chain employs TRBV7-2 and TRBJ2-5; 9 bases agree with TRBD2. The end of the DNA fits TRBJ2-1 better, so the J call may be wrong. Looked up from germline, CDR1 is SGHTA and CDR2 is FQGNSA. CDR3 length equals 17 residues. CDR3 bases: TGTGCCAGCAGCTTAGATATAGCGGGAGCAAGGATCAATGAGCAGTTCTTC. Translation gives CASSLDIAGARINEQFF.

This clonotype was seen repeatedly, ten times or more. The rearrangement uses TRBV29-1 and TRBJ1-1; D not certain. The CDR3 consists of 12 residues. The germline gives CDR1 SQVTM, CDR2 ANQGSEA. V was clipped by 4 bases and J by 3 bases, with 9 bases between them. This CDR3 reads CSVVMGYTEAFF. CDR3 in DNA: TGCAGCGTTGTGATGGGATACACTGAAGCTTTCTTT.

This chain uses TRBV20-1 with TRBJ2-5; 7 bases are a match to TRBD2. Judging by the DNA end, TRBJ2-7 fits better; the J call may be wrong. This CDR3 has 12 amino acids. CDR1 and CDR2 from the germline V gene are DFQATT and SNEGSKA (reference sequence). The CDR3 sequence is CSAIWGGYEQYF. Here the CDR3 DNA reads TGCAGTGCCATTTGGGGGGGCTACGAGCAGTACTTC.